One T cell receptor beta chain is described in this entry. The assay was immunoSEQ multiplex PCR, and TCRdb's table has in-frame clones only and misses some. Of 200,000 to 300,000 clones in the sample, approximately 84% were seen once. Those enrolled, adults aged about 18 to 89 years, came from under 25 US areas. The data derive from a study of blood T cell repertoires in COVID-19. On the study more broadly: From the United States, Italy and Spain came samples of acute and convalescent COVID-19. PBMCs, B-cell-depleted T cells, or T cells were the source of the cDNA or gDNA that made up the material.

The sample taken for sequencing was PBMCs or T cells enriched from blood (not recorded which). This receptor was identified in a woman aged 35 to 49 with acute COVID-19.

Here the CDR3 DNA reads TGCAGCGTCGCACTAGCGGGAGGGCCGAATGAGCAGTTCTTC. Translation gives CSVALAGGPNEQFF. The genes are TRBV29-1 and TRBJ2-1; 13 bases match TRBD2. In germline, CDR1 is SQVTM, CDR2 ANQGSEA. The CDR3 length is 14 residues. With 6 bases clipped from V and 7 bases from J, the junction kept 6 bases outside the gene matches.